A single sample is the source of the 14 T cell receptor beta chains below, sequenced in a study of T cells after yellow fever vaccination. In TCRdb, the 5' RACE reads were re-called with MiXCR into one record per CDR3 protein. The repertoire has under 550,000 distinct CDR3 sequences, 21% of them found once; the top ten carry roughly a sixth. The starting material was PBMCs, obtained less than 25 days after the first yellow fever vaccination. These receptors all come from a man younger than 35 who received the YFV17D yellow fever vaccine.

This clonotype was found a few times. V is TRBV25-1 and J is TRBJ2-1; D tentatively reads TRBD1 or TRBD2 (5 bases each). Germline CDR1 reads MGHDK; CDR2 reads SYGVNS. The V and J ends lost 4 bases and 12 bases respectively, with 19 bases between them. The CDR3 consists of 14 residues. CDR3 loop: CASSATERSGTQFF. As DNA, the CDR3 is TGTGCCAGCAGTGCCACTGAACGTTCGGGGACGCAGTTCTTC.

The count of this clonotype is one. This chain uses TRBV6-2 or TRBV6-3 with TRBJ2-7, with 8 bases fitting TRBD1. The CDR3 contains 17 residues. Unmatched junction bases numbered 17, after V lost 5 bases and J lost 5 bases. Germline assignment: CDR1 MNHEY and CDR2 SVGEGT. CDR3 amino acids: CASSPHNRDRRSNEQYF. The CDR3 DNA sequence: TGTGCCAGCAGTCCTCACAACCGGGACAGGCGAAGCAACGAGCAGTACTTC.

This clonotype has only a few counts. The chain couples TRBV5-1 to TRBJ2-6; 11 bases map to TRBD1. CDR3 size: 18 residues. With V trimmed by 4 bases and J by 0 bases, 6 bases remained unmatched. Germline values: CDR1 SGHRS, CDR2 YFSETQ. The DNA for the CDR3 is TGCGCCAGCAGCGCCGGGACAGGGGGATTCTCTGGGGCCAACGTCCTGACTTTC. It translates to CASSAGTGGFSGANVLTF. Variable domain in full (rest from reference TRBV5-1 and TRBJ2-6): KAGVTQTPRYLIKTRGQQVTLSCSPISGHRSVSWYQQTPGQGLQFLFEYFSETQRNKGNFPGRFSGRQFSNSRSEMNVSTLELGDSALYLCASSAGTGGFSGANVLTFGAGSRLTVL.

This clonotype showed up just a few times. This chain joins TRBV7-9 and TRBJ2-5, with TRBD2 identical over 11 bases. Germline V CDR1 and CDR2: SEHNR, FQNEAQ (reference sequence). The CDR3 contains 16 residues. V was pared by 3 bases and J by 3 bases, with 6 bases of the junction left unmatched. Written as DNA, the CDR3 is TGTGCCAGCAGCTTTTTAGCGGGGGGGCAGAAAGAGACCCAGTACTTC. Protein: CASSFLAGGQKETQYF.

This clonotype was recorded a few times. The chain links TRBV6-5 to TRBJ1-2, with 11 bases lining up with TRBD1. Germline V gene sequence: CDR1 MNHEY, CDR2 SVGAGI. This CDR3 region has 14 residues. Trimming at V came to 6 bases and at J to 6 bases, leaving 6 bases not matched to a gene. The DNA for the CDR3 is TGTGCCAGCAGATCCGGACAGGGGGCGGATGGCTACACCTTC. It encodes CASRSGQGADGYTF.

This clonotype turned up a few times. The rearrangement joins TRBV27 to TRBJ1-3; possible D gene TRBD1, 5 bases. The CDR3 extends over 14 amino acids. In germline, CDR1 is MNHEY, CDR2 SMNVEV (reference sequence). V was cut by 4 bases and J by 2 bases, with 9 bases left in between. The CDR3 reads CASSSDTTGNTIYF. The CDR3 coding sequence is TGTGCCAGCAGTTCGGACACTACTGGAAACACCATATATTTT.

The genes are TRBV6-1 and TRBJ2-3; TRBD1 agrees at 8 bases. V was clipped by 6 bases and J by 3 bases; unmatched bases: 8. CDR1 MNHNS and CDR2 SASEGT come from the germline V gene. This CDR3 is built from 15 residues. For the CDR3, the DNA is TGTGCCAGCAGAAACGACAGGGGATTAACAGATACGCAGTATTTT. Translated, it gives CASRNDRGLTDTQYF.

The table lists this clonotype with many counts. This rearrangement joins TRBV12-3 or TRBV12-4 to TRBJ2-5; D uncertain. Trimming took off 6 bases at V and 3 bases at J, with 8 bases between the two ends. The CDR3 covers 12 residues. CDR3 region: CASSRIKETQYF. In DNA form, the CDR3 reads TGTGCCAGCAGCCGTATAAAAGAGACCCAGTACTTC.

The chain uses TRBV6-1 and TRBJ2-5; the match to TRBD2 covers 10 bases. With V trimmed by 4 bases and J by 4 bases, 6 bases remained unmatched. The CDR3 has 15 residues. Germline V gives CDR1 MNHNS, CDR2 SASEGT. CDR3 sequence (DNA): TGTGCCAGCAGTGTTCAAGCGGGGGGGCGAGAGACCCAGTACTTC. This encodes CASSVQAGGRETQYF.

This clonotype has more than one count but fewer than ten. The chain employs TRBV12-3 or TRBV12-4 and TRBJ1-2, with D perhaps matching TRBD1 (6 bases). The CDR3 has 12 amino acids. Trimming took off 4 bases at V and 10 bases at J, with 13 bases between the two ends. The CDR3 region is CASSSDGGLYTF. CDR3 DNA sequence: TGTGCCAGCAGTTCCGATGGGGGCCTCTACACCTTC.

This clonotype was observed a handful of times. V gene TRBV7-3 combines with J gene TRBJ1-6; 7 bases align to TRBD1. Unmatched junction bases numbered 12, after V lost 2 bases and J lost 5 bases. The CDR3 totals 18 residues. CDR1 SGHTA and CDR2 FQGTGA come from the germline V gene. CDR3 DNA: TGTGCCAGCAGCTTACAAATTTTTGGGACAGAAAATAATTCACCCCTCCACTTT. It yields the protein CASSLQIFGTENNSPLHF.

The sample holds many counts of this clonotype. The chain links TRBV7-7 to TRBJ2-1, with a tentative D call TRBD1 (6 bases). The V end was cut by 5 bases, the J end by 9 bases, with 17 bases between. This CDR3 spans 14 amino acids. Germline lookup yields CDR1 SSHAT and CDR2 FNYEAQ (reference sequence). The DNA of the CDR3 is TGTGCCAGCAGCCCCCCCGGGGACAAAGCTGAGCAGTTCTTC. Protein product: CASSPPGDKAEQFF.

A few counts support this clonotype. The chain combines TRBV6-5 with TRBJ1-6; D perhaps matches TRBD1 (6 bases). The CDR3 sequence is 15 residues long. CDR1 and CDR2 from the germline V gene are MNHEY and SVGAGI. Trimming shortened V by 4 bases and J by 10 bases, and 17 bases separated the two germline ends. The CDR3: CASSLQGLRGSPLHF. In DNA form, the CDR3 reads TGTGCCAGCAGTTTACAGGGTTTACGGGGATCACCCCTCCACTTT.

CDR3 DNA sequence: TGTGCCAGCAGCCAACGGTACTATAGCAATCAGCCCCAGCATTTT. Translating it yields CASSQRYYSNQPQHF. The chain couples TRBV4-2 to TRBJ1-5; D is unresolved. The CDR3 has 15 amino acids. Germline loops: CDR1 LGHNA, CDR2 YNFKEQ. The V end was cut by 2 bases, the J end by 0 bases, with 8 bases between.